These T cell receptor beta chains were read from a single sample in a study of T-cell reconstitution after alpha-beta-depleted transplantation in children. TCRdb reprocessed the PCR reads with MiXCR, giving one entry per CDR3 protein. This sample has about 310,000 distinct CDR3 sequences; about a quarter occur once, and the top ten carry about 10%. The sample in question was PBMCs, mostly from graft donor cells, obtained 180 days after TCRalphabeta/CD19-depleted stem cell transplant. The receptors shown here come from a male patient aged 5 to 17 who had a stem cell transplant for acute lymphoblastic leukemia, so the T cells may come from the graft donor. Both conserved end residues are part of each CDR3. D genes are given only for firm matches. Only part of the rows carry a size: once, few, many, or a class if the clone is expanded.

J | V | D | size | CDR3 | DNA
TRBJ2-7 | TRBV29-1 | TRBD1 | few | CSVEVDRGYEQYF | TGCAGCGTTGAAGTGGACAGGGGGTACGAGCAGTACTTC
TRBJ2-7 | TRBV9 | - | - | CASSVEVEAGYEQYF | TGTGCCAGCAGCGTAGAGGTAGAGGCGGGCTACGAGCAGTACTTC
TRBJ2-1 | TRBV12-3/TRBV12-4 | TRBD1 | few | CASSLGDSGYNEQFF | TGTGCCAGCAGTTTAGGGGACAGCGGCTACAATGAGCAGTTCTTC
TRBJ2-3 | TRBV7-3 | - | - | CASSLTRVADTQYF | TGTGCCAGCAGCTTAACGAGGGTAGCAGATACGCAGTATTTT
TRBJ2-1 | TRBV27 | TRBD2 | - | CASSWISGSWINEQFF | TGTGCCAGCAGCTGGATTAGCGGGAGCTGGATTAATGAGCAGTTCTTC
TRBJ2-1 | TRBV5-1 | - | - | CASSFPDRDPISYNEQFF | TGCGCCAGCAGCTTCCCCGATCGGGACCCGATATCCTACAATGAGCAGTTCTTC
TRBJ1-6 | TRBV6-1 | - | - | CASSEAWEITYNSPLHF | TGTGCCAGCAGTGAAGCTTGGGAAATCACCTATAATTCACCCCTCCACTTT
TRBJ2-1 | TRBV7-3 | TRBD2 | many | CASSLTSGTYNEQFF | TGTGCCAGCAGCTTAACTAGCGGGACTTACAATGAGCAGTTCTTC
TRBJ2-3 | TRBV3-1 | - | few | CASSQDASGTDTQYF | TGTGCCAGCAGCCAAGATGCCAGCGGCACAGATACGCAGTATTTT
TRBJ2-7 | TRBV10-1 | - | - | CASSEGIGGYEQYF | TGCGCCAGCAGTGAGGGAATAGGCGGATACGAGCAGTACTTC
TRBJ2-1 | TRBV6-2/TRBV6-3 | TRBD2 | few | CASSYGWRRPTSGGDNEQFF | TGTGCCAGCAGTTACGGGTGGCGGAGACCGACTAGCGGGGGTGACAATGAGCAGTTCTTC
TRBJ1-5 | TRBV6-5 | - | once | CASSYGPGADNQPQHF | TGTGCCAGCAGTTACGGGCCGGGGGCGGACAATCAGCCCCAGCATTTT
TRBJ2-7 | TRBV7-9 | TRBD2 | - | CASSAGLAGEKEQYF | TGTGCCAGCAGCGCAGGACTAGCGGGAGAAAAGGAGCAGTACTTC
TRBJ1-6 | TRBV7-8 | - | few | CASSWTGEGSYNSPLHF | TGTGCCAGCAGCTGGACCGGGGAGGGCTCCTATAATTCACCCCTCCACTTT
TRBJ2-2 | TRBV29-1 | - | - | CSGWGPGELFF | TGCAGCGGTTGGGGTCCCGGGGAGCTGTTTTTT
TRBJ1-1 | TRBV5-1 | TRBD1 | few | CASSVSSQGPNTEAFF | TGCGCCAGCAGCGTATCATCACAGGGGCCGAACACTGAAGCTTTCTTT
TRBJ2-7 | TRBV10-3 | - | few | CAISESGRYEQYF | TGTGCCATCAGTGAGTCTGGACGCTACGAGCAGTACTTC
TRBJ2-3 | TRBV14 | - | - | CASSQSQTDTQYF | TGTGCCAGCAGCCAATCCCAGACAGATACGCAGTATTTT
TRBJ2-7 | TRBV6-5 | - | many | CASTRGGNEQYF | TGTGCCAGCACCAGAGGGGGGAACGAGCAGTACTTC
TRBJ2-1 | TRBV5-1 | - | - | CASSPRDNEQFF | TGCGCCAGCAGCCCACGAGACAATGAGCAGTTCTTC
TRBJ1-1 | TRBV12-3/TRBV12-4 | - | - | CASIRLTGFIKNTEAFF | TGTGCCAGCATTCGCTTGACAGGTTTTATCAAGAACACTGAAGCTTTCTTT
TRBJ2-1 | TRBV15 | - | - | CATLRTPYNEQFF | TGTGCCACTCTTCGGACTCCTTACAATGAGCAGTTCTTC
TRBJ2-5 | TRBV5-5 | TRBD1 | few | CASSTGTGGSRETQYF | TGTGCCAGCAGCACAGGGACAGGGGGCTCGAGAGAGACCCAGTACTTC
TRBJ2-1 | TRBV5-1 | TRBD2 | few | CASSPGLAGGPVNEQFF | TGCGCCAGCAGCCCTGGACTAGCGGGAGGGCCGGTCAATGAGCAGTTCTTC
TRBJ1-2 | TRBV12-3/TRBV12-4 | - | few | CASSWTLNYGYTF | TGTGCCAGCAGTTGGACCTTAAACTATGGCTACACCTTC
TRBJ2-2 | TRBV7-8 | - | few | CASSLSPVEAAGGELFF | TGTGCCAGCAGCTTAAGCCCCGTAGAAGCGGCGGGGGGGGAGCTGTTTTTT
TRBJ2-7 | TRBV6-5 | TRBD1 | few | CASSPADRAYEQYF | TGTGCCAGCAGTCCCGCCGACAGGGCCTACGAGCAGTACTTC
TRBJ1-3 | TRBV11-1 | - | few | CASSYPPIGQHAPNTIYF | TGTGCCAGCAGCTACCCCCCGATAGGACAGCACGCCCCTAACACCATATATTTT
TRBJ2-7 | TRBV21-1 | - | - | CASSKVRRLKPGQGAYEQYF | TGTGCCAGCAGCAAAGTCAGGAGGCTAAAACCGGGACAGGGGGCCTACGAGCAGTACTTC
TRBJ2-5 | TRBV20-1 | TRBD2 | - | CSARGASGRARETQYF | TGCAGTGCTAGGGGGGCTAGCGGGAGGGCCCGGGAGACCCAGTACTTC
TRBJ2-5 | TRBV5-1 | - | - | CASSYEGGIETQYF | TGCGCCAGCAGCTACGAGGGGGGTATAGAGACCCAGTACTTC
TRBJ2-3 | TRBV7-9 | TRBD2 | - | CASLPSGRSFRDTQYF | TGTGCCAGCCTCCCCTCCGGGAGGTCCTTTAGGGATACGCAGTATTTT
TRBJ1-5 | TRBV7-2 | - | few | CASSLDPQGRSQPQHF | TGTGCCAGCAGCTTGGACCCACAGGGAAGGTCTCAGCCCCAGCATTTT
TRBJ1-1 | TRBV7-6 | - | - | CASSPHTEAFF | TGTGCCAGCAGCCCACACACTGAAGCTTTCTTT
TRBJ1-5 | TRBV24-1 | - | - | CATAQSNQPQHF | TGTGCCACGGCCCAGAGCAATCAGCCCCAGCATTTT
TRBJ2-6 | TRBV5-1 | - | few | CASSLFTASGANVLTF | TGCGCCAGCAGCTTATTTACCGCATCTGGGGCCAACGTCCTGACTTTC
TRBJ2-2 | TRBV7-8 | - | few | CASSLVTSPGGELFF | TGTGCCAGCAGCTTAGTTACTAGTCCGGGCGGGGAGCTGTTTTTT